This T cell receptor beta chain was identified during a study of early T cells in non-severe SARS-CoV-2 infection. Germline values: CDR1 MDHEN, CDR2 SYDVKM. The CDR3 is 12 amino acids. V was pared by 6 bases and J by 4 bases, with 7 bases between. Molecules of cDNA were individually given unique molecular identifiers that were attached to them. TCRdb re-called the 5' RACE reads through MiXCR, storing one row per CDR3 protein. The data show over 80,000 distinct CDR3 sequences, around 12% seen once. The receptor was derived from an adult who was a healthcare worker with PCR-confirmed SARS-CoV-2 infection or an uninfected control (not recorded which). Sequences were derived from whole blood, sampled at baseline. The chain uses TRBV28 and TRBJ1-5; D not certain. As DNA, the CDR3 is TGTGCCAGCAGGAAAGAAAATCAGCCCCAGCATTTT. This sequence encodes CASRKENQPQHF. Using reference TRBV28 and TRBJ1-5 for the parts outside the CDR3, the full variable domain is DVKVTQSSRYLVKRTGEKVFLECVQDMDHENMFWYRQDPGLGLRLIYFSYDVKMKEKGDIPEGYSVSREKKERFSLILESASTNQTSMYLCASRKENQPQHFGDGTRLSIL.